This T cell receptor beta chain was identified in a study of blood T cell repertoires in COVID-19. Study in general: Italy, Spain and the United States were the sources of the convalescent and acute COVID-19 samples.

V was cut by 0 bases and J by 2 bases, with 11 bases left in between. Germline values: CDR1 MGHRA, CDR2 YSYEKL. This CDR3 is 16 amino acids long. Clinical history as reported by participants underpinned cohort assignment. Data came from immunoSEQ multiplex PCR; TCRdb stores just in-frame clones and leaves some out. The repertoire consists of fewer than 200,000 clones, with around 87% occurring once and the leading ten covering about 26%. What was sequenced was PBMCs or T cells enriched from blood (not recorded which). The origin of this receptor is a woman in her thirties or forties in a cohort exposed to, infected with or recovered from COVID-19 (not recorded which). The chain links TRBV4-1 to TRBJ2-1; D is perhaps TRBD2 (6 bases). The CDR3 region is CASSQEAGTAYNEQFF. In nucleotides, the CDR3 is TGCGCCAGCAGCCAAGAGGCGGGGACTGCCTACAATGAGCAGTTCTTC.